In this sample, the clone carrying this T cell receptor (beta chain) turned up a few times. As yet, its antigen is unknown. The sample belongs to a study of identical twins. Between the trimmed V and J ends, which lost 2 bases and 0 bases, there was a span of 8 bases. In germline, CDR1 is MNHEY, CDR2 SVGAGI. The CDR3 runs 15 residues. Template switching introduced a universal primer site, and the cDNA bore unique molecular identifiers. TCRdb analysed the 5' RACE reads with MiXCR anew, one entry per CDR3 protein. The profile shows about 570,000 distinct CDR3 sequences, 9.5% to 10% of them singletons. Findings and caveats of the study: The presence of invariant MAIT and iNKT cells could partly confound analyses of zero-insertion sequences.

These data are also associated with another study on yellow fever vaccine responses in identical twins.

The TCR sequence derives from a young woman in good health. This sequence joins TRBV6-5 and TRBJ1-3; D unclear. Sequencing was done on a sample of PBMCs. CDR3 loop: CASSYAKASGNTIYF. DNA for the CDR3: TGTGCCAGCAGTTACGCCAAAGCCTCTGGAAACACCATATATTTT.